Each of the 4 T cell receptor beta chains below was sequenced from the same sample in a study of blood T cell repertoires in COVID-19. Only in-frame clones appear in the TCRdb table, and some are missing; sequencing was by immunoSEQ multiplex PCR. The profile shows about 73,000 clones, approximately 71% of them singletons. What was sequenced was peripheral blood. The source is a man in his 70s with COVID-19, enrolled during active disease.

The chain combines TRBV7-3 with TRBJ2-1; TRBD1 matches 9 bases. Germline lookup yields CDR1 SGHTA and CDR2 FQGTGA. With V trimmed by 4 bases and J by 7 bases, 2 bases remained unmatched. This CDR3 region has 13 residues. This chain's CDR3 is CASSSTGGNEQFF. The CDR3 DNA reads TGTGCCAGCAGCTCGACAGGGGGTAATGAGCAGTTCTTC. The full variable domain, completed using reference TRBV7-3 and TRBJ2-1, is GAGVSQTPSNKVTEKGKYVELRCDPISGHTALYWYRQSLGQGPEFLIYFQGTGAADDSGLPNDRFFAVRPEGSVSTLKIQRTERGDSAVYLCASSSTGGNEQFFGPGTRLTVL.

This chain uses TRBV27 with TRBJ1-4; possible D gene TRBD1, 5 bases. This CDR3 contains 16 residues. CDR1 is MNHEY and CDR2 is SMNVEV in the germline V gene (reference sequence). Trimming cost V 4 bases and J 7 bases, with 19 bases left between them. CDR3 nucleotide sequence: TGTGCCAGCAGTTCGGCCCCCGGGGGTGACGCTGAAAAACTGTTTTTT. It specifies CASSSAPGGDAEKLFF.

The chain links TRBV6-4 to TRBJ2-1, with D uncertain. This CDR3 has 13 residues. Germline CDR1 reads MRHNA; CDR2 reads SNTAGT. Trimming stripped 0 bases from V and 8 bases from J, with 8 bases between. The CDR3 DNA sequence: TGTGCCAGCAGTGACTCTCCCGGTGATGAGCAGTTCTTC. This codes for CASSDSPGDEQFF.

V gene TRBV13 combines with J gene TRBJ1-2; tentative D call: TRBD1 (6 bases). Looked up from germline, CDR1 is PRHDT and CDR2 is FYEKMQ (reference sequence). The CDR3 is made up of 15 amino acids. The V and J ends lost 0 bases and 1 base respectively, with 9 bases between them. CDR3 DNA: TGTGCCAGCAGCTTAGGCAGACAGGTTAACTATGGCTACACCTTC. The encoded protein is CASSLGRQVNYGYTF. Full variable domain (remainder filled in from reference TRBV13 and TRBJ1-2): AAGVIQSPRHLIKEKRETATLKCYPIPRHDTVYWYQQGPGQDPQFLISFYEKMQSDKGSIPDRFSAQQFSDYHSELNMSSLELGDSALYFCASSLGRQVNYGYTFGSGTRLTVV.